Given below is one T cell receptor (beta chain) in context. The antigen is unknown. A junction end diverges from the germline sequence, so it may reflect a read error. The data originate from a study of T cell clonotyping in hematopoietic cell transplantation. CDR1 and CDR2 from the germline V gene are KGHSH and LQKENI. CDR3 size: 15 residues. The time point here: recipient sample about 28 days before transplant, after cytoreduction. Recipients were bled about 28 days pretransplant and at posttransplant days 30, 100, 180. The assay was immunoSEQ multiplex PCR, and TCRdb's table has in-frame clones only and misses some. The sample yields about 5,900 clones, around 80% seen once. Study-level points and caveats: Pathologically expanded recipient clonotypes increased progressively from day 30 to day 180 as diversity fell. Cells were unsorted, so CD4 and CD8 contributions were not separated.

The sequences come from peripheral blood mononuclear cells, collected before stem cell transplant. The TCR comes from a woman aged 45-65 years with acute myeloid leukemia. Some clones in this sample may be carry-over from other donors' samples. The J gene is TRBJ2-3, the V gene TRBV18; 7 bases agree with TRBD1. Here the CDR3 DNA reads TGTGCCAGCTCCCCACCGGGACAGCGACAGGATACGCAGTATTTT. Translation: CASSPPGQRQDTQYF.